This TCR beta chain is drawn from a study of early T cells in non-severe SARS-CoV-2 infection. About the study: Sequencing of unsorted whole blood was done on bulk RNA, leaving chains unpaired.

TCRdb re-called the 5' RACE reads with MiXCR, one entry per CDR3 protein. This table holds tens of thousands of distinct CDR3 sequences, around 10% found once. This CDR3 has 15 residues. The V and J ends lost 3 bases and 0 bases, in that order; junction bases with no gene match: 4. Germline CDR1 MNHEY, CDR2 SMNVEV (reference sequence). This clonotype appeared a few times. The receptor was isolated from an adult who was a healthcare worker with PCR-confirmed SARS-CoV-2 infection or an uninfected control (not recorded which). The rearrangement links TRBV27 to TRBJ2-7; 8 positions agree with TRBD2. The source material was whole blood, sampled at baseline. CDR3 sequence (DNA): TGTGCCAGCAGTTTCGCGGGGGGAAGCTCCTACGAGCAGTACTTC. This encodes CASSFAGGSSYEQYF.